This entry lists 9 T cell receptor beta chains sequenced from one sample in a study of T cells in Graves' hyperthyroidism and ophthalmopathy. Amplified TCR beta CDR3 regions derived from RNA transcripts. In the first-round RT-PCR of the TCR CDR3, the HTBI primer set was used. TCRdb processed the multiplex PCR reads anew with MiXCR; each CDR3 protein has one entry. The sample lists about 250,000 distinct CDR3 sequences, approximately 24% occurring once. Input material: blood. Source of these receptors: a woman aged 40 to 50 with Graves' ophthalmopathy.

This clonotype was picked up many times. The gene calls are TRBV28 and TRBJ2-7, with TRBD2 matching 10 bases. This CDR3 comprises 16 residues. CDR1 and CDR2 (germline): MDHEN, SYDVKM. Losses at the gene ends were 2 bases for V and 3 bases for J; bases not matched to a gene: 7. CDR3 protein: CASSLGPGLAYYEQYF. DNA of the CDR3: TGTGCCAGCAGTTTAGGTCCGGGACTAGCGTACTACGAGCAGTACTTC.

This clonotype was counted at least ten times. The chain is built from TRBV5-1 and TRBJ2-5; 7 nucleotides line up with TRBD2. This CDR3 is built from 17 residues. The trim removed 2 bases at V and 1 base at J, leaving 11 bases unmatched. From germline, CDR1 is SGHRS and CDR2 YFSETQ. CDR3 protein: CASSLPTSANSQETQYF. CDR3 in DNA: TGCGCCAGCAGCTTACCTACTAGCGCTAATTCCCAAGAGACCCAGTACTTC.

This clonotype was observed a handful of times. V gene TRBV6-2 or TRBV6-3 combines with J gene TRBJ2-7; D assignment may be TRBD1 or TRBD2 (6 bases each). CDR1 MNHEY and CDR2 SVGEGT come from the germline V gene. The CDR3 spans 14 residues. V dropped 5 bases and J dropped 3 bases, with 14 bases sitting between them. DNA for the CDR3: TGTGCCAGCAGTGGGTCGGGGGCCAACTACGAGCAGTACTTC. This translates into CASSGSGANYEQYF.

Many counts were recorded for this clonotype. The genes are TRBV28 and TRBJ2-2, with D unclear. V was pared by 5 bases and J by 4 bases, with 8 bases between. Germline V gene lookup returns CDR1 MDHEN and CDR2 SYDVKM. The CDR3 loop spans 13 amino acids. CDR3 nucleotides: TGTGCCAGCAGTCCCTATGGCACCGGGGAGCTGTTTTTT. Amino acids: CASSPYGTGELFF. The full variable domain, rest sourced from reference TRBV28 and TRBJ2-2, is DVKVTQSSRYLVKRTGEKVFLECVQDMDHENMFWYRQDPGLGLRLIYFSYDVKMKEKGDIPEGYSVSREKKERFSLILESASTNQTSMYLCASSPYGTGELFFGEGSRLTVL.

This clonotype was found many times. This chain joins TRBV7-8 and TRBJ2-2; 11 positions match TRBD2. V gave up 5 bases and J gave up 6 bases; unmatched junction bases: 8. Germline-derived CDR1 and CDR2 are SGHVS and FQNEAQ. This CDR3 comprises 16 residues. CDR3 loop: CASSPSGRPLAGELFF. The CDR3 bases are TGTGCCAGCAGCCCTAGCGGGAGGCCCTTAGCCGGGGAGCTGTTTTTT.

This clonotype was picked up a small number of times. This chain links TRBV6-1 with TRBJ2-7, with 8 bases lining up with TRBD1. Germline trimming cut 5 bases from V and 4 bases from J; bases unmatched to any gene: 7. CDR1 MNHNS and CDR2 SASEGT come from the germline V gene. CDR3 length: 14 residues. CDR3 loop: CASSTGTGSYEQYF. In DNA, the CDR3 is TGTGCCAGCAGTACCGGGACAGGATCTTACGAGCAGTACTTC.

This clonotype showed up many times. The rearrangement links TRBV2 to TRBJ1-6; unclear D gene. The ends were cut back, 3 bases at V and 3 bases at J, with 18 bases in the middle. The CDR3 runs to 18 residues. CDR1 and CDR2 (germline): SNHLY, FYNNEI. CDR3 coding DNA: TGTGCCAGCAGTGAGGGCGCGACACCAACGGGCTATAATTCACCCCTCCACTTT. It encodes CASSEGATPTGYNSPLHF.

The chain employs TRBV6-2 or TRBV6-3 and TRBJ2-7; no firm D call. The length of the CDR3 is 13 residues. Germline lookup yields CDR1 MNHEY and CDR2 SVGEGT. Trimming removed 2 bases at V and 2 bases at J, with 7 bases between. CDR3 sequence (DNA): TGTGCCAGCAGTTACGACTTCACCTACGAGCAGTACTTC. Translating gives CASSYDFTYEQYF.

The chain recombines TRBV28 with TRBJ2-7, with 10 bases matching TRBD1. The CDR3 is 15 residues long. Trimming at V came to 3 bases and at J to 2 bases, leaving 4 bases not matched to a gene. Germline V lookup: CDR1 MDHEN, CDR2 SYDVKM. CDR3 residues: CASSFATGGPYEQYF. CDR3 coding DNA: TGTGCCAGCAGTTTCGCGACAGGGGGCCCCTACGAGCAGTACTTC.